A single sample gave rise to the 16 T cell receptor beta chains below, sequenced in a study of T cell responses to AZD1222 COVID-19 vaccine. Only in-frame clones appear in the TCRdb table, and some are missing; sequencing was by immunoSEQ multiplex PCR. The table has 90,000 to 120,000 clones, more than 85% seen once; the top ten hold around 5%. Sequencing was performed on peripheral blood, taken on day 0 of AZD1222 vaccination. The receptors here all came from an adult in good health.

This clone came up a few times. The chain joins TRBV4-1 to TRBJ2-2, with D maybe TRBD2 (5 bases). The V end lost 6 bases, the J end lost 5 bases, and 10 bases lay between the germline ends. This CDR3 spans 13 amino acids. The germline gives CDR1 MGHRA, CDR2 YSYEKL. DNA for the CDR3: TGCGCCAGCAGGGCTAGCTGGACCGGGGAGCTGTTTTTT. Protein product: CASRASWTGELFF.

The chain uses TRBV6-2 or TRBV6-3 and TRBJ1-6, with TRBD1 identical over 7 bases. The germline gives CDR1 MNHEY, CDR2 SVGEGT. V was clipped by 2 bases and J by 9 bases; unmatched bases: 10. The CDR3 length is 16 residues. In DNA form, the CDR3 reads TGTGCCAGCAGTTACAAGGGGACAGCGCCTGGTTCACCCCTCCACTTT. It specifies CASSYKGTAPGSPLHF.

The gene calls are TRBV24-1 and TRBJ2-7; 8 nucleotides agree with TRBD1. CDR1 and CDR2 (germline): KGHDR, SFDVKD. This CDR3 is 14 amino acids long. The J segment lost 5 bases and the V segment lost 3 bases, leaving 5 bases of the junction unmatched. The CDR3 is CATSDRTGGHEQYF. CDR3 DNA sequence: TGTGCCACCAGTGATCGTACAGGGGGACACGAGCAGTACTTC.

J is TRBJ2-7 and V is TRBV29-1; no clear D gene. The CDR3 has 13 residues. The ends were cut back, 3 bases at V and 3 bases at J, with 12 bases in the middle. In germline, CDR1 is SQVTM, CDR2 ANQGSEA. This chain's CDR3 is CSVDMGSNYEQYF. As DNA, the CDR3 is TGCAGCGTTGATATGGGCAGTAACTACGAGCAGTACTTC.

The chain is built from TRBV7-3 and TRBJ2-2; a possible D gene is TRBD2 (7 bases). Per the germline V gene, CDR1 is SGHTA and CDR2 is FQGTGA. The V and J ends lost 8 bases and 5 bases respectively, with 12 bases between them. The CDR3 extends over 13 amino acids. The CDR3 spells CASGGGGTGELFF. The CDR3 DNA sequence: TGTGCCAGCGGAGGGGGAGGGACCGGGGAGCTGTTTTTT.

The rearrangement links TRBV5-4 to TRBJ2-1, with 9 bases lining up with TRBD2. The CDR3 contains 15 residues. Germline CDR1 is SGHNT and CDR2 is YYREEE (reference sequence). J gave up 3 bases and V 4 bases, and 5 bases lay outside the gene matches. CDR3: CASSLTSGYYNEQFF. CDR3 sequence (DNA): TGTGCCAGCAGCCTGACTAGCGGATACTACAATGAGCAGTTCTTC.

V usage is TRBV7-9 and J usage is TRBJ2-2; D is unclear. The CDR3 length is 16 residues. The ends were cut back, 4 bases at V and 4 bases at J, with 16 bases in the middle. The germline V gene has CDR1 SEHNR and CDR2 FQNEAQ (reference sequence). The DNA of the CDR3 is TGTGCCAGCAGCTCAGGACGTCAGGCGGTCACCGGGGAGCTGTTTTTT. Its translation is CASSSGRQAVTGELFF.

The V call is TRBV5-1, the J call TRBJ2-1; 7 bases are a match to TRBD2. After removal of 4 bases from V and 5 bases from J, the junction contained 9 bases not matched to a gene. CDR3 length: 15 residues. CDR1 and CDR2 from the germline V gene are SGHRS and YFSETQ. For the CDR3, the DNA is TGCGCCAGCAGCCCCTTAAGCGGGAACAACAATGAGCAGTTCTTC. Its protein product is CASSPLSGNNNEQFF. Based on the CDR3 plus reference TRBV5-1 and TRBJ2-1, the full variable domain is KAGVTQTPRYLIKTRGQQVTLSCSPISGHRSVSWYQQTPGQGLQFLFEYFSETQRNKGNFPGRFSGRQFSNSRSEMNVSTLELGDSALYLCASSPLSGNNNEQFFGPGTRLTVL.

The DNA of the CDR3 is TGTGCCAGCAGCACCGCCGGGACAGGGACGTACGAGCAGTACTTC. Protein sequence: CASSTAGTGTYEQYF. The rearrangement links TRBV7-9 to TRBJ2-7; 9 bases line up with TRBD1. The CDR3 contains 15 residues. In germline, CDR1 is SEHNR, CDR2 FQNEAQ (reference sequence). Unmatched junction bases numbered 9, after V lost 5 bases and J lost 4 bases.

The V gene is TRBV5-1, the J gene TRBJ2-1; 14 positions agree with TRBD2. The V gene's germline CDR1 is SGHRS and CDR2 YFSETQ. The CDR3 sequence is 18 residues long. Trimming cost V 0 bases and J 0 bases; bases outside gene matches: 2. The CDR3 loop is CASSLGGLAGVSYNEQFF. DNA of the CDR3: TGCGCCAGCAGCTTGGGGGGACTAGCGGGAGTCTCCTACAATGAGCAGTTCTTC.

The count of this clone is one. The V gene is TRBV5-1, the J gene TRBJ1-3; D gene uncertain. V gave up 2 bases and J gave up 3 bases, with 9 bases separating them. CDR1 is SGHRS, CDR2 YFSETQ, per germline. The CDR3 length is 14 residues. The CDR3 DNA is TGCGCCAGCAGCTTAGGGCTTGGTGGAAACACCATATATTTT. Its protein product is CASSLGLGGNTIYF.

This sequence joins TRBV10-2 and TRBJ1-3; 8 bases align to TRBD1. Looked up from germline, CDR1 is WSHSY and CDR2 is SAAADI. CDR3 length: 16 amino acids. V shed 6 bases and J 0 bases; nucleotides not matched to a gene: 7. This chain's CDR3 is CASSLDRATSGNTIYF. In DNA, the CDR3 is TGCGCCAGCAGCCTGGACAGGGCTACCTCTGGAAACACCATATATTTT.

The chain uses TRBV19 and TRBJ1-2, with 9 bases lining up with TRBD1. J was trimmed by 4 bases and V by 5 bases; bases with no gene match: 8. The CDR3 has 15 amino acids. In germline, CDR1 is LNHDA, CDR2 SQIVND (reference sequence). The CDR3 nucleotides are TGTGCCAGTAGTTTTCACCGGGACAGGGTCTATGGCTACACCTTC. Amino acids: CASSFHRDRVYGYTF.

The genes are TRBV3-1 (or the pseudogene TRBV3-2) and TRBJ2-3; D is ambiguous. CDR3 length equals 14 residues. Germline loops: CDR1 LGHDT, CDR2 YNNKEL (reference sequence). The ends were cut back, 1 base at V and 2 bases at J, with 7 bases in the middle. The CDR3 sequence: CASSQGGSTDTQYF. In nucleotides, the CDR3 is TGTGCCAGCAGCCAAGGTGGGTCCACAGATACGCAGTATTTT.

The CDR3 DNA reads TGTGCCAGCAGCTTGGGACAGAGCACAGATACGCAGTATTTT. Translating gives CASSLGQSTDTQYF. The V call is TRBV11-3, the J call TRBJ2-3, with 7 nucleotides matching TRBD1. Germline values: CDR1 SGHNT, CDR2 YENEEA. The CDR3 runs to 14 residues. Germline trimming cut 3 bases from V and 0 bases from J; bases unmatched to any gene: 0.

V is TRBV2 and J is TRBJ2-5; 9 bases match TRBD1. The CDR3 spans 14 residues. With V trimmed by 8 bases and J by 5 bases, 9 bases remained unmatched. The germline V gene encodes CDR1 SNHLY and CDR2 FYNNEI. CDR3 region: CASSGQGALETQYF. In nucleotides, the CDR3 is TGTGCCAGCTCGGGACAGGGCGCGTTGGAGACCCAGTACTTC.